The 17 T cell receptor beta chains given below trace back to one sample, sequenced in a study of T cell clones after liver transplantation (dated by TCRdb to about 2019). Receptor libraries were prepared by the immunoSEQ multiplex PCR assay. TCRdb retrieved this table from immuneACCESS and kept in-frame rearrangements only. Not all clones are present; in checked studies, unresolved V genes account for under half, and no reason is known for the remainder. Present in this sample are some 57,000 clones, approximately 77% of which were seen just once. Of the sample, roughly a tenth falls within the top ten clones. The specimen comprised CD4+ T cells from blood, sampled at the 22-month timepoint. All receptors come from a human patient who received a liver transplant. A transplant means some T cells may be of graft donor rather than patient origin.

The V gene is TRBV5-1, the J gene TRBJ1-1; D is uncertain. The CDR3 sequence is 13 residues long. The germline CDR1 and CDR2 sequences are SGHRS and YFSETQ. Trimming removed 0 bases from V and 5 bases from J, with 8 bases in between. CDR3 protein: CASSLGVETEAFF. CDR3 DNA sequence: TGCGCCAGCAGCTTGGGTGTGGAGACTGAAGCTTTCTTT.

This clone was detected only a few times. This chain uses TRBV28 with TRBJ1-2; no clear D. The germline gives CDR1 MDHEN, CDR2 SYDVKM. The CDR3 has 14 amino acids. The germline V and J ends were trimmed by 5 bases and 4 bases, with 14 bases remaining between them. The CDR3 DNA reads TGTGCCAGCAGTCTAAGGGCCCAGATCTATGGCTACACCTTC. Protein product: CASSLRAQIYGYTF.

This clone was found a few times. The chain joins TRBV19 to TRBJ1-1, with a tentative D call TRBD1 (6 bases). Germline CDR1 reads LNHDA; CDR2 reads SQIVND (reference sequence). Trimming pared 6 bases from V and 1 base from J, leaving 18 bases between. CDR3 length equals 16 residues. CDR3 sequence: CASRPDRRLPNTEAFF. The CDR3 DNA is TGTGCCAGTAGACCTGACAGGCGCCTACCGAACACTGAAGCTTTCTTT.

CDR3 DNA sequence: TGTGCCAGCACCCTTCGTGGGCCCCAGCATTTT. Translated: CASTLRGPQHF. The chain employs TRBV28 and TRBJ1-5, with no clear D. The CDR3 loop spans 11 amino acids. V dropped 7 bases and J dropped 9 bases, with 10 bases sitting between them. CDR1 and CDR2 from the germline V gene are MDHEN and SYDVKM.

The rearrangement uses TRBV7-6 and TRBJ1-1, with TRBD1 as a possible D gene (5 bases). Trimming pared 7 bases from V and 1 base from J, leaving 13 bases between. CDR3 length: 14 amino acids. Germline CDR1 is SGHVS and CDR2 is FNYEAQ. CDR3 sequence reads: CASTPGRSNTEAFF. As DNA, the CDR3 is TGTGCCAGCACGCCGGGACGGTCGAACACTGAAGCTTTCTTT.

In DNA form, the CDR3 reads TGTGCCAGCAGCGCCGATAGGTTTGAGCAGTTCTTC. Translation gives CASSADRFEQFF. V usage is TRBV9 and J usage is TRBJ2-1; D call uncertain. Germline V gives CDR1 SGDLS, CDR2 YYNGEE. Trimming took off 3 bases at V and 9 bases at J, with 10 bases between the two ends. This CDR3 contains 12 residues.

The rearrangement links TRBV11-2 to TRBJ1-5; 7 bases agree with TRBD1. Germline V gene data show CDR1 as SGHAT and CDR2 as FQNNGV. The trim removed 4 bases at V and 2 bases at J, leaving 2 bases unmatched. The CDR3 has 14 amino acids. The CDR3 here is CASSSGQRNQPQHF. The CDR3 DNA follows: TGTGCCAGCAGCTCGGGACAGCGCAATCAGCCCCAGCATTTT.

Within the sample, this clone is medium-sized. This chain uses TRBV7-2 with TRBJ2-2; 7 nucleotides line up with TRBD1. This CDR3 comprises 14 residues. From germline, CDR1 is SGHTA and CDR2 FQGNSA. V gave up 3 bases and J gave up 7 bases; unmatched junction bases: 5. The CDR3 coding sequence is TGTGCCAGCAGCTTCGACAGGGCGGGCGGGGAGCTGTTTTTT. Its translation is CASSFDRAGGELFF.

The V gene is TRBV19, the J gene TRBJ2-7; D is unresolved. The CDR3 extends over 12 amino acids. Germline-derived CDR1 and CDR2 are LNHDA and SQIVND (reference sequence). With 10 bases removed from V and 1 base from J, the gap between germline ends came to 11 bases. The CDR3 region is CATSDRSYEQYF. The DNA for the CDR3 is TGTGCCACAAGTGACCGTTCCTACGAGCAGTACTTC. The full variable domain, its missing parts supplied by reference TRBV19 and TRBJ2-7, is DGGITQSPKYLFRKEGQNVTLSCEQNLNHDAMYWYRQDPGQGLRLIYYSQIVNDFQKGDIAEGYSVSREKKESFPLTVTSAQKNPTAFYLCATSDRSYEQYFGPGTRLTVT.

The rearrangement joins TRBV14 to TRBJ2-7; D ambiguous. Germline loops: CDR1 SGHDN, CDR2 FVKESK. V lost 0 bases, J lost 7 bases, and 16 bases lay in between. The CDR3 spans 15 residues. In DNA form, the CDR3 reads TGTGCCAGCAGCCAAGATTATAGACCCCTTCGGGAGCAGTACTTC. The encoded protein is CASSQDYRPLREQYF.

To note about this clone: Its ends do not fully match the called genes, so a read error is possible. This chain links TRBV6-1 with TRBJ1-4; 9 nucleotides align to TRBD1. The CDR3 length is 15 residues. The germline V gene has CDR1 MNHNS and CDR2 SASEGT. The CDR3 DNA follows: TGTGCCAGCAGTGAAGCGGGACAGGGTGGAGAAAAACCGTTTTTT. It codes for CASSEAGQGGEKPFF.

This sequence joins TRBV7-3 and TRBJ1-2; tentative D call: TRBD1 (6 bases). From germline, CDR1 is SGHTA and CDR2 FQGTGA. Trimming removed 5 bases from V and 7 bases from J, with 14 bases in between. The CDR3 has 13 amino acids. The CDR3: CASSRTETGGYTF. In nucleotides, the CDR3 is TGTGCCAGCAGCCGAACGGAGACAGGTGGCTACACCTTC.

This clone was detected only a few times. V and J are TRBV28 and TRBJ1-2, with 10 bases that match TRBD1. This CDR3 has 18 amino acids. The V segment lost 5 bases and the J segment 7 bases; nucleotides outside the gene matches: 19. CDR1 is MDHEN and CDR2 is SYDVKM in the germline V gene. The CDR3 DNA reads TGTGCCAGCAGTACTGGGACAGGGGCAACTGGTCGGGCTGGTGGCTACACCTTC. Its protein product is CASSTGTGATGRAGGYTF.

This rearrangement joins TRBV21-1 to TRBJ2-1; the DNA was not compared with TRBD2, the D call given in the table. TRBV21-1 is marked as a pseudogene. This CDR3 region has 15 residues. The CDR3, as DNA: TGTGCCAGCAGCCACGTCGAAGCCGGGGGCAATGAGCAGTTCTTC. This codes for CASSHVEAGGNEQFF.

This clone appeared a few times. The V call is TRBV2, the J call TRBJ2-1; the match to TRBD2 covers 12 bases. The V gene's germline CDR1 is SNHLY and CDR2 FYNNEI. Trimming cost V 9 bases and J 8 bases; bases outside gene matches: 5. The CDR3 extends over 13 amino acids. CDR3 in amino acids: CASRTSGVYEQFF. CDR3 DNA sequence: TGTGCCAGTCGGACTAGCGGGGTCTATGAGCAGTTCTTC.

This sequence joins TRBV4-2 and TRBJ2-2; 9 nucleotides align to TRBD2. Per the germline V gene, CDR1 is LGHNA and CDR2 is YNFKEQ. CDR3 length: 16 amino acids. Unmatched junction bases numbered 6, after V lost 4 bases and J lost 3 bases. CDR3 DNA sequence: TGTGCCAGCAGCCCTGGACTAGCGACCGACACCGGGGAGCTGTTTTTT. Residues: CASSPGLATDTGELFF.

Within the sample, this clone is medium-sized. The V call is TRBV7-9, the J call TRBJ1-5; D is possibly TRBD1 (5 bases). Germline CDR1 and CDR2: SEHNR and FQNEAQ (reference sequence). Trimming took 6 bases from V and 4 from J, leaving 16 bases between them. The CDR3 is 15 residues long. The CDR3 bases are TGTGCCAGCAGGGTTCAGGGAGGAAGTAATCAGCCCCAGCATTTT. It yields the protein CASRVQGGSNQPQHF.